What follows is one T cell receptor beta chain and its context. Its target is not known. Germline V gene lookup returns CDR1 SGHAT and CDR2 FQNNGV. V gave up 4 bases and J gave up 1 base, with 13 bases separating them. The CDR3 contains 15 residues. These data come from a study of T cell responses to AZD1222 COVID-19 vaccine. The wider study: Pooling covered second doses at about 4 or about 12 weeks.

The repertoire was sequenced with immunoSEQ multiplex PCR; TCRdb's copy has only in-frame clones and lacks some. The sample carries 98,000 or so clones, approximately 88% recorded once. Study-level findings and limits: Clonal diversity may have been underestimated, and the donors were mostly white British, with more females than males. Seropositivity was recorded at baseline in only 6 or 7 AZD1222 recipients. CD4 TCRs linked to vaccination spanned spike, dominating at 160-218 and 743-854.

Material: peripheral blood, obtained on day 0 of AZD1222 vaccination. This clonotype was sampled from an adult in good health. This chain joins TRBV11-2 and TRBJ1-2; D perhaps matches TRBD1 (5 bases). The chain's CDR3 is CASSSGHNLNYGYTF. The CDR3 nucleotides are TGTGCCAGCAGCTCCGGACACAATCTTAACTATGGCTACACCTTC.